A few counts support the clone carrying this TCR beta chain. Its antigen is not known. The data stem from a study of cytomegalovirus exposure and HLA in healthy donors. Study-level information: Early release data held 75 million to 100 million unique TCRs from HLA-typed donors.

In the PCR, 60 Vbeta and 13 Jbeta primers were used. Original handling: The count from a later analysis was about 80 million unique TCR beta chains, some 9.9 million of them shared. Clones were read by immunoSEQ multiplex PCR, and TCRdb kept only the in-frame ones, dropping some. V and J calls and clone size are copied from that table; D and trimming were computed from the DNA. The table shows about 250,000 clones, with around 80% occurring only once. V was shortened by 6 bases and J by 4 bases, with 18 bases between the two germline ends. CDR3 length: 15 residues. Germline loops: CDR1 LNHDA, CDR2 SQIVND (reference sequence). Study-wide findings and caveats: It was shown in a later analysis that HLA-associated TCR beta chains were more clonally expanded than other, equally common chains.

The sample consisted of PBMCs. The receptor was derived from a girl aged 2-15 years in good health and CMV-seronegative. The chain joins TRBV19 to TRBJ1-1, with a weak D call TRBD1 (6 bases). CDR3 residues: CASRDSPNRATEAFF. CDR3 nucleotide sequence: TGTGCCAGTAGAGATTCCCCCAACAGGGCCACTGAAGCTTTCTTT.